This T cell receptor (beta chain) derives from a study of cytomegalovirus exposure and HLA in healthy donors (dated by TCRdb to about 2017). With regard to the full study: According to a later analysis, one platform produced both the 120 validation repertoires and the roughly 650 repertoires of the first cohort. The aim of the study was to test whether cataloging public T cell receptors could identify signatures of past pathogen exposure. In addition to the first cohort of roughly 700 subjects, a separate validation cohort of 130 or so different subjects was used. High-throughput TCR immunosequencing, statistical association of individual TCRs with disease status, and machine learning were combined to predict cytomegalovirus infection status.

The donors belonged to the validation cohort of under 150 subjects, which was separate from the roughly 670-subject first cohort. Libraries came from the immunoSEQ multiplex PCR assay. The study's own analysis went as follows. To diagnose cytomegalovirus status from the catalog of TCR beta chain sequences, a statistical classification framework was built. In its TCRdb copy, this immuneACCESS table keeps in-frame sequences only and misses some clones. Where compared with another copy, unresolved V genes explain less than half of these, and the others have no known cause. The D gene and trimming were derived from the DNA, and the V and J assignments and clone size from that table. In this sample the table shows 150,000 to 200,000 clones, about 82% of which occur a single time. The top ten hold roughly 1.5% of the sample. Broader findings and caveats from the paper: A later analysis had no HLA typing for the validation cohort, so co-occurrence there was scored across all 130 or so repertoires. Across donors, most TCR sequences were observed very rarely, whereas some public TCRs were present in many individuals. In a later analysis, TCRs clustered in the first cohort were found to also tend to co-occur in the approximately 120 validation repertoires, with 90% to 95% of cluster scores above 0. Three of the identified cytomegalovirus-associated TCR beta chains were confirmed in vitro to be specific for cytomegalovirus antigens. The classifier was reported to diagnose cytomegalovirus status with high specificity and sensitivity in both the original cohort and the validation cohort. The study gave a list of under 200 TCR beta chains associated with cytomegalovirus. The authors suggested that the approach could potentially be generalized to other disease states and immunological phenotypes.

V is reduced by 0 bases and J by 4 bases, leaving a spacing of 4 bases between them. CDR3 length: 12 amino acids, cysteine to phenylalanine. The only DNA kept is the CDR3, 36 bases in frame from the first base. The germline V gene (reference sequence) sets CDR1 to GTSNPN and CDR2 to SVGIG. A remark on this clone: The target of this receptor is not known. No much larger clone exists at a distance of one base, and base qualities are not known.

The TCR comes from a woman aged 18-30 years in good health and CMV-seronegative. The V gene is TRBV30 and the J gene is TRBJ1-3, with no D gene named confidently. Sequencing was done on a sample of PBMCs. The CDR3 reads CAWSVLGNTIYF. The sequence in DNA is TGTGCCTGGAGTGTACTAGGAAACACCATATATTTT.